This T cell receptor (beta chain) stems from a study of regulatory and conventional T cells in RAG deficiency. Points from the study as a whole: Shannon entropy fell and Simpson indices rose in RAG-deficient patients. Shorter CDR3s in all patient subsets; >75% Treg-Tconv overlap in Omenn.

Regarding this clone: Its cognate antigen is unknown.

Conventional CD4+ T cells were sorted from blood as CD25-low CD127-high cells. V was shortened by 2 bases and J by 4 bases, with 20 bases between the two germline ends. The CDR3 length is 17 residues. Germline V gene data show CDR1 as SGHAT and CDR2 as FQDESV (reference sequence). Sequencing used immunoSEQ multiplex PCR; TCRdb keeps in-frame clones, though not all of them. The sample records about 50,000 clones, approximately 90% being singletons. A further study also used this sample, focusing on regulatory T cells. From that study: Primers: 52 TRBV forward and 13 TRBJ reverse. In patients, unique TRB V-J pairs were restricted and V/J usage skewed, especially in Tregs.

The chain couples TRBV11-1 to TRBJ2-5; the D gene is possibly TRBD2 (8 bases). The sample comprised CD4+ effector T cells sorted from blood. The sequence was obtained from a human donor in good health. Written as DNA, the CDR3 is TGTGCCAGCAGCTTATACCGGCGGGGGGCAGGGGGAGAGACCCAGTACTTC. Translating gives CASSLYRRGAGGETQYF.